The rows below give T cell receptor beta chains drawn from one sample of a study of cytomegalovirus exposure and HLA in healthy donors. The repertoire was sequenced with immunoSEQ multiplex PCR; TCRdb's copy has only in-frame clones and lacks some. Altogether fewer than 200,000 clones are present, about 75% being singletons, with the ten largest covering 0.85% to 1%. The sample taken for sequencing was PBMCs. The receptors were sampled from a woman aged 45 to 65 in good health and CMV-seropositive. The CDR3 runs from the conserved cysteine through the conserved F or W. D genes are given only for firm matches. The size of a clone is reported for some rows only, either as once, few or many, or as a class for expanded clones.

j_gene,len,abundance,v_gene,d_gene,CDR3aa,CDR3nt
TRBJ1-2,14,NA,TRBV28,NA,CASRHGTLGDGYTF,TGTGCCAGCAGGCACGGGACACTCGGGGATGGCTACACCTTC
TRBJ1-5,12,NA,TRBV4-1,NA,CASSQEGQPQHF,TGCGCCAGCAGCCAAGAGGGCCAGCCCCAGCATTTT
TRBJ1-5,13,NA,TRBV7-2,NA,CASSLDSYQPQHF,TGTGCCAGCAGCTTAGACTCTTATCAGCCCCAGCATTTT
TRBJ2-1,17,NA,TRBV7-6,NA,CASSLALPGGGNNEQFF,TGTGCCAGCAGCTTAGCGCTACCAGGCGGAGGGAACAATGAGCAGTTCTTC
TRBJ2-7,14,once,TRBV9,NA,CASSVTSTSYEQYF,TGTGCCAGCAGCGTAACTAGTACCTCCTACGAGCAGTACTTC
TRBJ2-7,15,NA,TRBV5-4,NA,CASSLPGLGLYEQYF,TGTGCCAGCAGCTTACCGGGACTGGGGCTCTACGAGCAGTACTTC
TRBJ1-1,14,NA,TRBV13,TRBD1,CASSSWNRGTEAFF,TGTGCCAGCAGCTCCTGGAACAGGGGGACTGAAGCTTTCTTT
TRBJ2-7,11,NA,TRBV29-1,NA,CSVSGTYEQYF,TGCAGCGTTAGCGGAACCTACGAGCAGTACTTC
TRBJ1-6,14,NA,TRBV7-2,NA,CASSLGRVDSPLHF,TGTGCCAGCAGCTTAGGTCGGGTGGATTCACCCCTCCACTTT
TRBJ2-7,12,NA,TRBV6-5,NA,CASGETNYEQYF,TGTGCCAGCGGGGAGACGAACTACGAGCAGTACTTC
TRBJ2-2,14,NA,TRBV5-1,TRBD1,CASSGQGNTGELFF,TGCGCCAGCAGCGGACAGGGGAACACCGGGGAGCTGTTTTTT
TRBJ1-5,14,NA,TRBV5-6,NA,CASSLGGGGQPQHF,TGTGCCAGCAGCTTGGGCGGGGGGGGTCAGCCCCAGCATTTT
TRBJ2-7,14,NA,TRBV18,TRBD1,CASSPRTGNYEQYF,TGTGCCAGCTCACCCAGGACAGGGAACTACGAGCAGTACTTC
TRBJ2-5,16,once,TRBV6-5,NA,CASSYSIPPGQETQYF,TGTGCCAGCAGTTACTCTATCCCCCCAGGTCAAGAGACCCAGTACTTC
TRBJ1-2,15,NA,TRBV19,TRBD1,CASSIDRDRAYGYTF,TGTGCCAGTAGTATAGATCGGGACAGAGCCTATGGCTACACCTTC
TRBJ2-2,15,NA,TRBV6-1,TRBD2,CASSLAGVVTGELFF,TGTGCCAGCAGTCTAGCGGGGGTAGTCACCGGGGAGCTGTTTTTT
TRBJ2-5,16,few,TRBV7-6,TRBD1,CASSLGGQGLQETQYF,TGTGCCAGCAGCTTAGGGGGACAGGGCCTCCAAGAGACCCAGTACTTC
TRBJ2-3,17,few,TRBV27,TRBD2,CASSRGASGRVADTQYF,TGTGCCAGCAGTCGGGGGGCCAGCGGGAGGGTGGCAGATACGCAGTATTTT
TRBJ2-7,14,NA,TRBV4-1,NA,CASSRFAGRYEQYF,TGCGCCAGCAGTCGTTTTGCAGGGCGCTACGAGCAGTACTTC
TRBJ2-7,15,NA,TRBV5-4,TRBD1,CASSYPGQGDYEQYF,TGTGCCAGCAGCTACCCGGGACAGGGGGACTACGAGCAGTACTTC
TRBJ2-1,12,NA,TRBV5-1,NA,CASSLQYNEQFF,TGCGCCAGCAGCCTGCAGTACAATGAGCAGTTCTTC
TRBJ2-5,15,NA,TRBV2,NA,CASSLEVTGMETQYF,TGTGCCAGCAGCCTAGAAGTAACAGGGATGGAGACCCAGTACTTC